Below, 30 T cell receptor beta chains from the same sample are listed, as sequenced in a study of CD8 T cells in Susac syndrome. Reverse transcription of about 0.45 to 1 ug RNA was carried out with random hexamers. Each CDR3 protein gets one entry after TCRdb re-called the immunoSEQ multiplex PCR reads with MiXCR. The data show some 130,000 distinct CDR3 sequences, roughly 94% seen once. Material for sequencing was CD8+ T cells from PBMCs. These TCRs come from a human donor with Susac syndrome.

This rearrangement joins TRBV27 to TRBJ1-1; D call uncertain. Germline V gene data show CDR1 as MNHEY and CDR2 as SMNVEV (reference sequence). With 5 bases removed from V and 5 bases from J, the gap between germline ends came to 12 bases. The CDR3 has 13 amino acids. CDR3: CASSLSTRTEAFF. The CDR3 bases are TGTGCCAGCAGTCTCTCGACGCGAACTGAAGCTTTCTTT.

The chain recombines TRBV19 with TRBJ2-1; TRBD2 aligns across 10 bases. The CDR3 covers 17 residues. The J segment lost 6 bases and the V segment lost 9 bases, leaving 17 bases of the junction unmatched. CDR1 and CDR2 from the germline V gene are LNHDA and SQIVND (reference sequence). The CDR3 spells CASDFGVAGGMSNEQFF. For the CDR3, the DNA is TGTGCCAGCGACTTTGGAGTAGCGGGAGGAATGAGCAATGAGCAGTTCTTC.

The rearrangement links TRBV2 to TRBJ1-2; 7 bases map to TRBD1. The trim removed 4 bases at V and 2 bases at J, leaving 7 bases unmatched. Germline-derived CDR1 and CDR2 are SNHLY and FYNNEI. The CDR3 totals 15 residues. The CDR3 loop is CASSVMRGPNYGYTF. In DNA form, the CDR3 reads TGTGCCAGCAGTGTCATGAGGGGGCCGAACTATGGCTACACCTTC.

The rearrangement joins TRBV2 to TRBJ2-3; D not resolved. CDR3 size: 15 residues. Germline CDR1 is SNHLY and CDR2 is FYNNEI. Trimming left V 6 bases short and J 5 bases short, with 18 bases between. The CDR3 reads CASRGRWGSGDTQYF. In DNA form, the CDR3 reads TGTGCCAGCAGGGGAAGGTGGGGTAGTGGAGATACGCAGTATTTT.

The V and J genes are TRBV12-3 or TRBV12-4 and TRBJ1-1; D remains unclear. The V end was cut by 3 bases, the J end by 8 bases, with 10 bases between. The CDR3 has 12 residues. CDR3 region: CASSLRTREAFF. Here the CDR3 DNA reads TGTGCCAGCAGTTTGAGGACCCGAGAAGCTTTCTTT.

The chain combines TRBV4-1 with TRBJ2-7; D may be TRBD2 (5 bases). The CDR3 is 14 amino acids. Trimming stripped 4 bases from V and 5 bases from J, with 15 bases between. CDR1 is MGHRA and CDR2 is YSYEKL in the germline V gene. DNA for the CDR3: TGCGCCAGCAGCCCTCAATTGAGGGTCGACGAGCAGTACTTC. Protein sequence: CASSPQLRVDEQYF.

DNA of the CDR3: TGTGCCATCAGTGGAGGGAAGTGGGGTATCAAGGACCCTACGCAGTATTTT. Translation: CAISGGKWGIKDPTQYF. The chain is built from TRBV10-3 and TRBJ2-3; a weak D match, TRBD2 (5 bases). Per germline, CDR1 ENHRY and CDR2 SYGVKD. The V end was cut by 4 bases, the J end by 8 bases, with 25 bases between. CDR3 length equals 17 residues.

This chain uses TRBV5-6 with TRBJ2-7, with D maybe TRBD1 (5 bases). CDR3 length equals 12 residues. Germline CDR1 SGHDT, CDR2 YYEEEE. Trimming removed 2 bases at V and 8 bases at J, with 11 bases between. In nucleotides, the CDR3 is TGTGCCAGCAGCTTAGGGGCCACTCAGCAGTACTTC. Translation: CASSLGATQQYF.

This sequence joins TRBV4-1 and TRBJ1-2; 10 bases line up with TRBD1. This CDR3 contains 16 residues. Per germline, CDR1 MGHRA and CDR2 YSYEKL. Losses at the gene ends were 1 base for V and 5 bases for J; bases not matched to a gene: 7. CDR3 amino acids: CASSQADGTGAYGYTF. In nucleotides, the CDR3 is TGCGCCAGCAGCCAAGCAGATGGGACAGGGGCGTATGGCTACACCTTC.

The chain carries TRBV19 and TRBJ2-7, with D uncertain. The germline CDR1 and CDR2 sequences are LNHDA and SQIVND (reference sequence). V was shortened by 3 bases and J by 6 bases, with 15 bases between the two germline ends. The CDR3 is made up of 14 amino acids. CDR3 sequence (DNA): TGTGCCAGTAGTATCAACGCGGATCGAGGCGAGCAGTACTTC. It codes for CASSINADRGEQYF.

CDR3 sequence reads: CASSLSGVGNQPQHF. Written as DNA, the CDR3 is TGTGCCAGCAGTCTAAGCGGGGTTGGCAATCAGCCCCAGCATTTT. The rearrangement uses TRBV6-5 and TRBJ1-5, with D uncertain. Deletions cut 5 bases from V and 2 bases from J, with 13 bases between. The germline gives CDR1 MNHEY, CDR2 SVGAGI. CDR3 length equals 15 residues.

The genes are TRBV27 and TRBJ1-1, with D possibly matching TRBD1 (5 bases). This CDR3 has 15 amino acids. The V gene lost 5 bases and the J gene lost 3 bases, with 16 bases spanning the gap. From germline, CDR1 is MNHEY and CDR2 SMNVEV (reference sequence). CDR3 loop: CASSPEQVSDTEAFF. The CDR3 bases are TGTGCCAGCAGTCCCGAACAGGTTTCGGACACTGAAGCTTTCTTT.

The CDR3 protein is CASSFGGLAVYNEQFF. The DNA for the CDR3 is TGTGCCAGCAGCTTTGGGGGGCTAGCGGTTTACAATGAGCAGTTCTTC. V is TRBV7-6 and J is TRBJ2-1; D is possibly TRBD2 (7 bases). CDR3 size: 16 residues. Germline lookup yields CDR1 SGHVS and CDR2 FNYEAQ. Between the trimmed V and J ends, which lost 3 bases and 4 bases, there was a span of 16 bases. Filled out from reference TRBV7-6 and TRBJ2-1, the complete variable domain reads GAGVSQSPRYKVTKRGQDVALRCDPISGHVSLYWYRQALGQGPEFLTYFNYEAQQDKSGLPNDRFSAERPEGSISTLTIQRTEQRDSAMYRCASSFGGLAVYNEQFFGPGTRLTVL.

This chain joins TRBV25-1 and TRBJ2-1; D uncertain. This CDR3 contains 13 residues. Germline V gene lookup returns CDR1 MGHDK and CDR2 SYGVNS. V dropped 1 base and J dropped 10 bases, with 11 bases sitting between them. The chain's CDR3 is CASSEFGTREQFF. The CDR3 nucleotides read TGTGCCAGCAGTGAATTTGGAACCCGGGAGCAGTTCTTC.

The V and J genes are TRBV27 and TRBJ2-1, with TRBD1 as a possible D gene (6 bases). V shed 2 bases and J shed 2 bases, with 10 bases lying between them. The CDR3 has 15 residues. The V gene's germline CDR1 is MNHEY and CDR2 SMNVEV (reference sequence). The CDR3 here is CASSLGEGAYNEQFF. Written as DNA, the CDR3 is TGTGCCAGCAGTTTAGGCGAGGGGGCCTACAATGAGCAGTTCTTC.

The J gene is TRBJ2-2, the V gene TRBV9; possibly TRBD2 for D (5 bases). The V end lost 4 bases, the J end lost 2 bases, and 9 bases lay between the germline ends. Germline values: CDR1 SGDLS, CDR2 YYNGEE. This CDR3 contains 14 residues. The CDR3 region is CASSIGLNTGELFF. CDR3 DNA sequence: TGTGCCAGCAGCATAGGACTTAACACCGGGGAGCTGTTTTTT.

This clonotype was observed once. The chain is built from TRBV27 and TRBJ2-4; 9 positions match TRBD2. The CDR3 is made up of 16 amino acids. Germline CDR1 reads MNHEY; CDR2 reads SMNVEV (reference sequence). With V trimmed by 3 bases and J by 8 bases, 11 bases remained unmatched. The CDR3 reads CASSFGTSSLLDIQYF. The CDR3 DNA sequence: TGTGCCAGCAGTTTCGGGACTAGCTCATTGTTGGACATTCAGTACTTC.

The V gene is TRBV6-5, the J gene TRBJ1-5, with 9 nucleotides matching TRBD1. J gave up 2 bases and V 6 bases, and 5 bases lay outside the gene matches. The CDR3 spans 15 residues. Per germline, CDR1 MNHEY and CDR2 SVGAGI. In DNA form, the CDR3 reads TGTGCCAGCAGACCGGGACAGGGCGGCAATCAGCCCCAGCATTTT. It encodes CASRPGQGGNQPQHF.

The table lists this clonotype with a few counts. The genes are TRBV12-3 or TRBV12-4 and TRBJ2-7; 7 positions agree with TRBD1. J gave up 2 bases and V 6 bases, and 10 bases lay outside the gene matches. The CDR3 extends over 15 amino acids. The CDR3 protein is CASRFETGLAYEQYF. DNA of the CDR3: TGTGCCAGCAGATTCGAGACAGGGTTGGCCTACGAGCAGTACTTC.

The CDR3 sequence is CASSLGGGQPSSNQPQHF. CDR3 DNA sequence: TGTGCCAGCAGCTTGGGTGGGGGACAGCCTTCTAGCAATCAGCCCCAGCATTTT. V and J are TRBV5-6 and TRBJ1-5, with TRBD1 matching 7 bases. V shed 0 bases and J 0 bases; nucleotides not matched to a gene: 9. CDR1 SGHDT and CDR2 YYEEEE come from the germline V gene. The CDR3 spans 18 residues.

V is TRBV27 and J is TRBJ1-1; D not resolved. From germline, CDR1 is MNHEY and CDR2 SMNVEV (reference sequence). V lost 5 bases and J lost 11, with 15 bases in between. The CDR3 covers 12 residues. CDR3 in amino acids: CASSPDMVRAFF. CDR3 nucleotides: TGTGCCAGCAGTCCTGACATGGTTCGGGCTTTCTTT.

This clonotype was detected once. The V gene is TRBV5-4, the J gene TRBJ1-2; 7 bases are shared with TRBD1. This CDR3 spans 13 amino acids. The junction had 2 bases not matched to a gene; V was cut back by 0 bases and J by 6 bases. Germline CDR1 SGHNT, CDR2 YYREEE (reference sequence). CDR3: CASSLGDRNGYTF. The CDR3 bases are TGTGCCAGCAGCTTGGGGGACAGAAATGGCTACACCTTC.

The gene calls are TRBV30 and TRBJ2-7; no clear D gene. This CDR3 comprises 11 residues. Trimming took off 5 bases at V and 3 bases at J, with 8 bases between the two ends. Germline assignment: CDR1 GTSNPN and CDR2 SVGIG (reference sequence). CDR3 protein: CAWSAGYEQYF. In DNA, the CDR3 is TGTGCCTGGTCTGCCGGCTACGAGCAGTACTTC. Filled out from reference TRBV30 and TRBJ2-7, the complete variable domain reads SQTIHQWPATLVQPVGSPLSLECTVEGTSNPNLYWYRQAAGRGLQLLFYSVGIGQISSEVPQNLSASRPQDRQFILSSKKLLLSDSGFYLCAWSAGYEQYFGPGTRLTVT.

The V gene is TRBV5-4, the J gene TRBJ2-1; TRBD2 agrees at 11 bases. V shed 1 base, J shed 7 bases, and the junction held 7 bases outside the gene matches. The germline gives CDR1 SGHNT, CDR2 YYREEE (reference sequence). There are 16 residues in the CDR3. The CDR3 nucleotides are TGTGCCAGCAGCTTGTGGGGTAGCGGGAGGGATAATGAGCAGTTCTTC. Its protein is CASSLWGSGRDNEQFF.

For the CDR3, the DNA is TGTGCCAGCAGTTTGGGTCCGACTAGCGGGAGCACAGATACGCAGTATTTT. It codes for CASSLGPTSGSTDTQYF. The genes are TRBV12-3 or TRBV12-4 and TRBJ2-3; 10 nucleotides line up with TRBD2. The CDR3 spans 17 residues. V lost 3 bases to trimming and J lost 0 bases; unmatched junction nucleotides: 6.

This clonotype was counted between two and nine times. The chain employs TRBV12-3 or TRBV12-4 and TRBJ2-7, with 7 bases aligning to TRBD2. V shed 4 bases, J shed 7 bases, and the junction held 1 base outside the gene matches. The length of the CDR3 is 11 residues. The CDR3: CASSWGGEQYF. The CDR3 DNA sequence: TGTGCCAGCAGTTGGGGGGGTGAGCAGTACTTC.

CDR3 protein: CASPGREGRPYGYTF. The DNA for the CDR3 is TGTGCCAGCCCGGGGCGCGAGGGGCGTCCATATGGCTACACCTTC. The chain couples TRBV13 to TRBJ1-2, with D possibly TRBD1 on 5 matching bases. The CDR3 has 15 amino acids. With 8 bases removed from V and 5 bases from J, the gap between germline ends came to 21 bases. Germline values: CDR1 PRHDT, CDR2 FYEKMQ (reference sequence).

The chain recombines TRBV9 with TRBJ2-7; TRBD1 might be the D (6 bases). CDR1 SGDLS and CDR2 YYNGEE come from the germline V gene. V lost 2 bases to trimming and J lost 3 bases, with 9 bases between them. The CDR3 totals 13 residues. DNA of the CDR3: TGTGCCAGCAGCGTTGAGGGGGACTACGAGCAGTACTTC. This gives the protein CASSVEGDYEQYF.

The chain joins TRBV9 to TRBJ2-1, with D perhaps given as TRBD1 or TRBD2 (5 bases each). Trimming left V 0 bases short and J 7 bases short, with 8 bases between. The CDR3 extends over 13 amino acids. The germline V gene encodes CDR1 SGDLS and CDR2 YYNGEE. The CDR3 here is CASSVGWGNEQFF. CDR3 bases: TGTGCCAGCAGCGTAGGTTGGGGGAATGAGCAGTTCTTC.

The V and J genes are TRBV18 and TRBJ2-1, with D perhaps TRBD1 or TRBD2 (5 bases each). Trimming shortened V by 3 bases and J by 0 bases, and 12 bases separated the two germline ends. The CDR3 spans 16 residues. The germline CDR1 and CDR2 sequences are KGHSH and LQKENI. CDR3 in DNA: TGTGCCAGCTCACCGGGGACCCGGAGCTCCTACAATGAGCAGTTCTTC. It translates to CASSPGTRSSYNEQFF.